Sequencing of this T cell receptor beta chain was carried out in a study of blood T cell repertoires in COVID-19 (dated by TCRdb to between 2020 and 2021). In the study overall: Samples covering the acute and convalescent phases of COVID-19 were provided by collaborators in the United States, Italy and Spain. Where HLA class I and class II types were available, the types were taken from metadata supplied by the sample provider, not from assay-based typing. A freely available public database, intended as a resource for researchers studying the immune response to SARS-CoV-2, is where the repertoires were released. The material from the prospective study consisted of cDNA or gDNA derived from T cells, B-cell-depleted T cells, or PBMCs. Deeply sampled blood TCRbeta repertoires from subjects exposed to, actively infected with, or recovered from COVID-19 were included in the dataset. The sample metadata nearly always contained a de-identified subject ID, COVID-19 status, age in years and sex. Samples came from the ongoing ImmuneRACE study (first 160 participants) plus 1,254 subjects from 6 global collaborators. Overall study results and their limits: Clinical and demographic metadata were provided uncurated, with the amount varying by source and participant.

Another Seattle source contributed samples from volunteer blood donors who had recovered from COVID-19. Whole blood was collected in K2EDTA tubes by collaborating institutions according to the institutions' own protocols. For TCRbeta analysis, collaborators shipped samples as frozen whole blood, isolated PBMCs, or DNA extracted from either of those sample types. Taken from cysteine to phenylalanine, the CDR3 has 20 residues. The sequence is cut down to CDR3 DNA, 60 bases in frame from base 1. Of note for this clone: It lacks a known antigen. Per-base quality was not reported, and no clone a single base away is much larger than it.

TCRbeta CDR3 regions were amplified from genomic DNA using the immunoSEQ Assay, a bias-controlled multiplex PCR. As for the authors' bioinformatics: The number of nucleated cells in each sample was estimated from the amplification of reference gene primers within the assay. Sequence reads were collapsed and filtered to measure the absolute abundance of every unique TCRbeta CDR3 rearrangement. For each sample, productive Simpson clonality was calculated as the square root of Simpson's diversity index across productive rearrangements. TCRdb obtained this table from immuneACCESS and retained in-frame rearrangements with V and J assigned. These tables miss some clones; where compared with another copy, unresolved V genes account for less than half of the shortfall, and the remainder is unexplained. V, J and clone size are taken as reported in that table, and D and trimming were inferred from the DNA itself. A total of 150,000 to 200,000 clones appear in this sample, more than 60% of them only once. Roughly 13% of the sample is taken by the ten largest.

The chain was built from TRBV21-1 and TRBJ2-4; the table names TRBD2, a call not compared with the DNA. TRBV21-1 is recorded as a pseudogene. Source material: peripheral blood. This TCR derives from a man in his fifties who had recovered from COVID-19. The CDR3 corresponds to CASSPRRASGMTVAKNIQYF. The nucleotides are TGTGCCAGCAGCCCCCGTAGGGCTAGCGGGATGACAGTAGCCAAAAACATTCAGTACTTC.